This T cell receptor (beta chain) is drawn from a study of liver allograft versus peripheral blood T cells. In the study overall: Recipients' peripheral blood served as the comparator for T cell receptor repertoires in transplanted livers.

TCRdb used MiXCR to reprocess the reads, holding one entry per CDR3 protein. This table holds approximately 9,000 distinct CDR3 sequences, 18% found once. Study-level points and caveats: Liver allograft repertoires of T cell receptors reportedly diverged from peripheral blood repertoires.

The V end was cut by 6 bases, the J end by 10 bases, with 16 bases between. The CDR3 length is 12 residues. Germline CDR1 reads SQVTM; CDR2 reads ANQGSEA. In this sample, this clonotype is medium-sized. Its target is unknown. This TCR came from a human patient who had a liver transplant. Some T cells may be transferred from the graft donor. J is TRBJ1-5 and V is TRBV29-1, with D perhaps matching TRBD1 (6 bases). The CDR3 sequence: CSVGDNNAPQHF. CDR3 DNA sequence: TGCAGCGTGGGGGACAATAATGCACCCCAGCATTTT.